This T cell receptor beta chain was identified in a study of beta chain features in type 1 diabetes. Study at large: Patients and healthy donors were similar in age, gender and cell yields. General observations from the study: In these data, an HLA type influence on TCRB rearrangement remained unresolved.

CD45RO/CCR7/CD25/CD127/CD95/CD27 sorting isolated CD4+ naive, central memory, regulatory and stem cell-like memory cells. Reverse transcribing all isolated RNA meant expressed TCRB transcripts were sequenced. Repertoires were generated with immunoSEQ multiplex PCR, while TCRdb's copy carries only in-frame clones and drops some. The sample lists hundreds of thousands of clones, more than 9.5% occurring once. From germline, CDR1 is LNHNV and CDR2 YYDKDF (reference sequence). The germline V and J ends were trimmed by 0 bases and 5 bases, with 10 bases remaining between them. CDR3 length: 15 amino acids. As concerns this clone: Its specificity is not known.

The clonotype originates from a woman under 30 in good health. The V call is TRBV15, the J call TRBJ2-2; tentative D call: TRBD1 (6 bases). Sequenced input: naive CD4+ T cells from blood. This chain's CDR3 is CATSRDRGQTGELFF. In nucleotides, the CDR3 is TGTGCCACCAGCAGAGATCGCGGACAGACCGGGGAGCTGTTTTTT.